This T cell receptor beta chain was identified in a study of post-analysis software for immune sequencing data (dated by TCRdb to about 2015). Notes on the research overall: Disease courses on record covered relapsing-remitting, secondary progressive and progressive-relapsing multiple sclerosis, though some patients had no subtype annotation. The patient repertoires were set against around eleven previously published healthy control repertoires from donors whose ages ranged from roughly 6 to 26 years. A subset of samples was prepared in parallel using single-end sample barcoding, then pooled and co-amplified after Illumina adapter ligation.

Library method: PCR. The sequencer was an Illumina HiSeq 2500. Unique molecular identifiers were incorporated into TCR beta cDNA libraries to reduce PCR and sequencing biases. About 500,000 cDNA molecules were obtained for every 1 to 10 million input T cells, so each molecule roughly corresponded to one T cell. Patient libraries were prepared and sequenced with the same protocol used for the earlier healthy control dataset. Samples belonging to the same batch were prepared together, multiplexed and sequenced on a shared HiSeq lane. From the authors' description of their analysis: MIGEC handled the raw barcoded reads, throwing out single-read molecular identifier groups before consensus assembly and CDR3 extraction. VDJtools was used for post-analysis of the clonotype tables, with diversity normalized by down-sampling every dataset to the smallest sample size. To correct batch-related cross-sample contamination, repertoire overlap clustering matched CDR3 amino acid sequences but not nucleotide sequences. TCRdb trimmed the raw reads at Q25, called clones with MiXCR and kept productive beta chains. When rows share a CDR3 protein, they turn into one entry using the most common DNA and genes. Clone size and V and J calls follow TCRdb, not the original study. The sample profile shows around 200,000 distinct CDR3 sequences; 29% of them were found once. Together, the top ten hold 3% to 3.5% of the sample.

This clonotype was counted ten times or more. The specificity of this receptor is unknown. There are no base qualities to consult, and no much larger clone falls within one base. The CDR3 runs 15 amino acids, cysteine and phenylalanine included. CDR3 DNA only is kept here, 45 bases in frame from base 1. V was cut back by 1 base and J by 0 bases, leaving a gap of 7 bases between them. From the germline V gene (reference sequence), CDR1 is LNHNV and CDR2 is YYDKDF. TCR beta repertoires were profiled from peripheral blood of about a dozen young patients with multiple sclerosis to demonstrate the VDJtools post-analysis software. Multiple sclerosis patients were children and adolescents aged roughly 6 to 17 years. Overall study outcomes, separate from this receptor: The control group was slightly older than the multiple sclerosis patient group. Strong co-clustering of samples prepared in the same batch was shown by direct clustering with F measure, prompting a batch-effect correction. Significantly higher frequencies in patients than in controls were found for roughly five TRBV segments, including TRBV5-6, TRBV5-1 and TRBV20-1. Normalized Chao1 diversity was significantly lower in multiple sclerosis patients than controls, suggesting substantial peripheral T-cell clonal expansion.

This TCR came from a girl aged 2-17 years with multiple sclerosis. The chain joins TRBV15 to TRBJ1-5; the D gene is possibly TRBD1, with 5 bases matching. The sequencing input was blood. The CDR3 loop reads CATSRGGNSNQPQHF. The DNA reads as follows: TGTGCCACCAGCAGAGGGGGCAATAGCAATCAGCCCCAGCATTTT.